This T cell receptor beta chain was sequenced during a study of shared clonotypes between healthy human individuals. Study results and caveats: Roughly 4.6% of naive CD4 clonotypes were common to a handful of donors.

The germline V and J ends were trimmed by 4 bases and 5 bases, with 6 bases remaining between them. CDR3 length: 11 amino acids. Germline loops: CDR1 SQVTM, CDR2 ANQGSEA. The table came from immunoSEQ multiplex PCR; TCRdb's copy has only in-frame clones and leaves some out. The sample has some 2,100,000 clones, 90% to 95% seen once. Naive CD8 cells, CD45RO-negative and positively selected for CCR7, excluded terminally differentiated effector memory CD45RA+ cells. All donors were healthy HIV-negative adults lacking recent acute infections or vaccinations. For this clone: The antigen is unknown. Distinct nucleotide sequences in the sample also encode this CDR3.

The receptor was isolated from a man between 18 and 35 years old in good health. Some clones in this sample may be carry-over from other donors' samples. The sequenced sample was naive CD8+ T cells from PBMCs. This chain links TRBV29-1 with TRBJ2-1; no clear D gene. The CDR3 here is CSVVSNNEQFF. The DNA for the CDR3 is TGCAGCGTTGTATCTAACAATGAGCAGTTCTTC.